A single sample is the source of the 15 T cell receptor beta chains below, sequenced in a study of neurological immune-mediated disorders. TCRdb fed the 5' RACE reads into MiXCR, producing one record per CDR3 protein. The data contain tens of thousands of distinct CDR3 sequences, about 13% of them singletons. The sample comprised PBMCs. The receptors were gathered from a female donor in good health.

This clonotype was counted at least ten times. The V gene is TRBV2, the J gene TRBJ1-5, with TRBD1 matching 7 bases. J was trimmed by 2 bases and V by 6 bases; bases with no gene match: 7. The CDR3 loop spans 15 amino acids. CDR1 is SNHLY and CDR2 is FYNNEI in the germline V gene. The CDR3 bases are TGTGCCAGCAGCGTACAGGGGTTGGGCAATCAGCCCCAGCATTTT. Protein sequence: CASSVQGLGNQPQHF.

This clonotype came up many times. The CDR3 nucleotides are TGTGCCACCAGCAGAGATGGGGCATTAGGAAATTCACCCCTCCACTTT. Residues: CATSRDGALGNSPLHF. The rearrangement uses TRBV15 and TRBJ1-6, with D possibly TRBD1 on 5 matching bases. The V gene lost 0 bases and the J gene lost 7 bases, with 13 bases spanning the gap. The CDR3 length is 16 residues. CDR1 and CDR2 from the germline V gene are LNHNV and YYDKDF (reference sequence). The complete variable domain, with remaining parts taken from reference TRBV15 and TRBJ1-6, reads DAMVIQNPRYQVTQFGKPVTLSCSQTLNHNVMYWYQQKSSQAPKLLFHYYDKDFNNEADTPDNFQSRRPNTSFCFLDIRSPGLGDTAMYLCATSRDGALGNSPLHFGNGTRLTVT.

This clonotype was counted ten times or more. This chain uses TRBV5-5 with TRBJ1-2; D unresolved. V was pared by 4 bases and J by 6 bases, with 16 bases between. This CDR3 region has 14 residues. Germline values: CDR1 SGHKS, CDR2 YYEKEE (reference sequence). The CDR3 loop reads CASSHTTHRDGYTF. The CDR3 DNA reads as TGTGCCAGCAGCCACACAACTCATAGGGATGGCTACACCTTC.

This clonotype was seen at least ten times. The J gene is TRBJ2-3, the V gene TRBV5-1; the match to TRBD2 covers 8 bases. The trim removed 2 bases at V and 5 bases at J, leaving 1 base unmatched. This CDR3 is built from 13 residues. In germline, CDR1 is SGHRS, CDR2 YFSETQ. CDR3 in amino acids: CASSFGTRDTQYF. CDR3 DNA sequence: TGCGCCAGCAGCTTCGGGACTAGAGATACGCAGTATTTT.

This clonotype was recorded at least ten times. The rearrangement joins TRBV29-1 to TRBJ2-3, with TRBD2 identical over 12 bases. The CDR3 covers 16 residues. The trim removed 8 bases at V and 2 bases at J, leaving 11 bases unmatched. Germline V gene lookup returns CDR1 SQVTM and CDR2 ANQGSEA. The CDR3 protein is CSSLASGRANTDTQYF. The DNA of the CDR3 is TGCAGCTCCCTGGCTAGCGGGAGGGCCAACACAGATACGCAGTATTTT.

In its sample, this clonotype was seen many times. This sequence joins TRBV10-3 and TRBJ1-2; D is unclear. This CDR3 has 14 amino acids. V lost 0 bases to trimming and J lost 4 bases, with 9 bases between them. CDR1 ENHRY and CDR2 SYGVKD come from the germline V gene. The CDR3 nucleotides read TGTGCCATCAGTGAGTCGAGAACCGGCTATGGCTACACCTTC. Its translation: CAISESRTGYGYTF.

This clonotype was seen many times. The CDR3, as DNA: TGTGCCAGCAGTTTCGGGGACAGGGATGACGAGCAGTACTTC. Translated, it gives CASSFGDRDDEQYF. V is TRBV12-3 or TRBV12-4 and J is TRBJ2-7; the match to TRBD1 covers 9 bases. The V gene end was trimmed by 3 bases and the J gene end by 5 bases; junction bases not matched to a gene: 5. The CDR3 extends over 14 amino acids.

The chain combines TRBV20-1 with TRBJ1-6, with a tentative D call TRBD1 (6 bases). Per germline, CDR1 DFQATT and CDR2 SNEGSKA (reference sequence). Trimming removed 5 bases from V and 4 bases from J, with 9 bases in between. There are 13 residues in the CDR3. CDR3 DNA: TGCAGTGCTGCGACAGGATATAATTCACCCCTCCACTTT. Its translation is CSAATGYNSPLHF.

The chain recombines TRBV7-3 with TRBJ2-5; D is ambiguous. The CDR3 covers 14 residues. Germline V gene data show CDR1 as SGHTA and CDR2 as FQGTGA. Trimming took off 2 bases at V and 1 base at J, with 8 bases between the two ends. CDR3 DNA sequence: TGTGCCAGCAGCTTATCTTACGGCCAAGAGACCCAGTACTTC. Its protein is CASSLSYGQETQYF.

This clonotype has ten or more counts. The chain joins TRBV5-1 to TRBJ1-1; 7 bases map to TRBD1. This CDR3 comprises 16 residues. Germline V gene data show CDR1 as SGHRS and CDR2 as YFSETQ. J was trimmed by 0 bases and V by 7 bases; bases with no gene match: 12. This CDR3 is CASAQGEALMNTEAFF. The CDR3 coding sequence is TGCGCCAGCGCCCAGGGGGAGGCCTTAATGAACACTGAAGCTTTCTTT.

This clonotype was counted many times. The chain combines TRBV5-1 with TRBJ2-1, with 13 bases that match TRBD2. V shed 4 bases, J shed 10 bases, and the junction held 8 bases outside the gene matches. CDR3 length: 15 amino acids. Germline V lookup: CDR1 SGHRS, CDR2 YFSETQ. The CDR3 nucleotides are TGCGCCAGCAGCCCTGAACTAGCGGGGGGGAGAGAGCAGTTCTTC. It encodes CASSPELAGGREQFF.

This clonotype was seen ten or more times. This chain links TRBV29-1 with TRBJ2-2; no clear D gene. CDR3 size: 12 residues. Trimming removed 7 bases from V and 6 bases from J, with 12 bases in between. Per germline, CDR1 SQVTM and CDR2 ANQGSEA. For the CDR3, the DNA is TGCAGCGCACGTTTATCCGCCGGGGAGCTGTTTTTT. Translated, it gives CSARLSAGELFF.

This chain connects TRBV10-3 to TRBJ2-7, with D unclear. The CDR3 is 13 residues long. V shed 0 bases and J shed 3 bases, with 6 bases lying between them. Per the germline V gene, CDR1 is ENHRY and CDR2 is SYGVKD. The CDR3 DNA follows: TGTGCCATCAGTGAGTCCAACAGCTACGAGCAGTACGTC. Its translation: CAISESNSYEQYV.

There are many counts of this clonotype. This chain connects TRBV5-1 to TRBJ2-2; D ambiguous. Trimming shortened V by 3 bases and J by 8 bases, and 11 bases separated the two germline ends. The CDR3 has 13 amino acids. Per germline, CDR1 SGHRS and CDR2 YFSETQ. In nucleotides, the CDR3 is TGCGCCAGCAGCTCAACCCCCGGTGGGGAGCTGTTTTTT. It translates to CASSSTPGGELFF.

In this sample, this clonotype turned up many times. This chain links TRBV12-3 or TRBV12-4 with TRBJ2-7; a possible D gene is TRBD2 (5 bases). The CDR3 is made up of 15 amino acids. Trimming took 5 bases from V and 0 from J, leaving 14 bases between them. The CDR3 here is CASSPPGIYSYEQYF. CDR3 in DNA: TGTGCCAGCAGTCCTCCGGGGATTTACTCCTACGAGCAGTACTTC.